This T cell receptor beta chain is from a study of T cells in Graves' hyperthyroidism and ophthalmopathy. The germline V gene has CDR1 DFQATT and CDR2 SNEGSKA (reference sequence). Trimming cost V 3 bases and J 3 bases; bases outside gene matches: 2. The length of the CDR3 is 14 residues. RNA transcripts served as the template for amplifying TCR beta CDR3 regions. The HTBI primer set served for first-round RT-PCR of the TCR CDR3. TCRdb ran MiXCR on the multiplex PCR reads and lists one entry per CDR3 protein. The sample consists of fewer than 750,000 distinct CDR3 sequences, around 15% of them appearing once. This clonotype was seen repeatedly, ten times or more.

The V gene is TRBV20-1, the J gene TRBJ2-1, with 10 positions matching TRBD2. The origin of this receptor is a woman in her forties or fifties with Graves' ophthalmopathy. Sequenced input: blood. The chain's CDR3 is CSASGLAVYNEQFF. DNA of the CDR3: TGCAGTGCTAGCGGACTAGCGGTCTACAATGAGCAGTTCTTC.